This is a list of T cell receptor beta chains from one sample in a study of identical twins. MiXCR, applied by TCRdb to the 5' RACE reads, yields one record per CDR3 protein. The sample shows some 560,000 distinct CDR3 sequences, nearly 10% of them seen only once. In addition, the sample was reused for a study of yellow fever vaccine responses in identical twins.

The specimen was PBMCs. The source is a woman younger than 35 in good health. Both conserved end residues are part of each CDR3. D genes are given only for firm matches. Clone size is shown for a subset of rows, as once, few, many or a class of expanded clone.

j_call d_call v_call clone_size cdr3_aa cdr3_nt
TRBJ2-7 - TRBV12-3/TRBV12-4 many CASSSPGASREQYF TGTGCCAGCAGTTCTCCAGGGGCCTCGAGGGAGCAGTACTTC
TRBJ2-1 - TRBV29-1 - CSVKKGSYNEQFF TGCAGCGTCAAAAAAGGGTCCTACAATGAGCAGTTCTTC
TRBJ1-1 - TRBV28 many CASSLYGVTNTEAFF TGTGCCAGCAGTTTATACGGGGTCACTAACACTGAAGCTTTCTTT
TRBJ2-7 - TRBV27 many CASSPLSSGRSSYEQYF TGTGCCAGCAGTCCCCTTTCCTCGGGACGGAGCTCCTACGAGCAGTACTTC
TRBJ2-7 TRBD1 TRBV7-9 - CASSRTTGTGVYEQYF TGTGCCAGCAGTCGAACAACCGGGACAGGTGTCTACGAGCAGTACTTC
TRBJ1-5 - TRBV30 once CAWSGPTVYSNQPQHF TGTGCCTGGAGTGGTCCGACCGTATATAGCAATCAGCCCCAGCATTTT
TRBJ2-7 - TRBV27 - CASSLSGASEQYF TGTGCCAGCAGTTTATCGGGGGCAAGCGAGCAGTACTTC
TRBJ2-7 TRBD1 TRBV2 few CASRGQGLRLSEQYF TGTGCCAGCAGGGGACAGGGCCTTAGACTCTCCGAGCAGTACTTC
TRBJ2-1 TRBD2 TRBV10-3 few CAISGPGLAGRVRHNEQFF TGTGCCATCAGTGGTCCGGGACTAGCGGGAAGGGTTCGGCACAATGAGCAGTTCTTC
TRBJ2-1 - TRBV29-1 few CSAVTGRRSYNEQFF TGCAGCGCCGTAACGGGTCGACGCTCCTACAATGAGCAGTTCTTC
TRBJ2-6 - TRBV12-3/TRBV12-4 many CASTIVLSGANVLTF TGTGCCAGCACCATCGTCCTCTCTGGGGCCAACGTCCTGACTTTC
TRBJ2-5 - TRBV12-3/TRBV12-4 - CASRIGRTETTQYF TGTGCCAGCAGGATAGGACGGACCGAAACGACCCAGTACTTC
TRBJ2-7 - TRBV5-1 - CASSRGVGGEQYF TGCGCCAGCAGCCGAGGGGTAGGTGGCGAGCAGTACTTC
TRBJ1-5 TRBD1 TRBV29-1 once CSAQGDNQPQHF TGCAGCGCACAGGGGGATAATCAGCCCCAGCATTTT
TRBJ2-3 - TRBV29-1 - CSAWDGTDTQYF TGCAGCGCCTGGGACGGCACAGATACGCAGTATTTT
TRBJ2-1 - TRBV7-9 few CASSFRAAGEQFF TGTGCCAGCAGCTTCAGGGCAGCGGGTGAGCAGTTCTTC
TRBJ2-1 - TRBV6-2/TRBV6-3 few CASSYSGGHEQFF TGTGCCAGCAGTTACTCAGGCGGCCATGAGCAGTTCTTC
TRBJ2-3 - TRBV7-3 few CASSLLGSGDTQYF TGTGCCAGCAGCTTACTAGGGTCCGGGGATACGCAGTATTTT
TRBJ2-1 TRBD1 TRBV5-1 - CASSLGQGNPYNEQFF TGCGCCAGCAGCTTGGGACAGGGGAACCCCTACAATGAGCAGTTCTTC
TRBJ2-1 TRBD2 TRBV11-2 many CASSSIPLAGNYNEQFF TGTGCCAGCAGCTCAATCCCCCTAGCGGGAAATTACAATGAGCAGTTCTTC
TRBJ1-2 - TRBV12-3/TRBV12-4 few CASSPAGPQTGYTF TGTGCCAGCAGCCCCGCCGGCCCCCAAACGGGCTACACCTTC
TRBJ1-6 - TRBV12-3/TRBV12-4 many CASSLRLGENSPLHF TGTGCCAGCAGTTTAAGGCTTGGGGAAAATTCACCCCTCCACTTT
TRBJ2-7 - TRBV6-2/TRBV6-3 few CASSPLDGGRYEQYF TGTGCCAGCAGTCCCTTGGACGGAGGACGCTACGAGCAGTACTTC
TRBJ2-3 TRBD2 TRBV11-2 - CASSLRWSGTSWVRDTQYF TGTGCCAGCAGCTTAAGGTGGTCGGGGACTAGTTGGGTACGCGATACGCAGTATTTT
TRBJ1-6 - TRBV19 many CASTRIWGYNSPLHF TGTGCCAGTACCAGAATATGGGGCTATAATTCACCCCTCCACTTT
TRBJ2-6 TRBD1 TRBV15 few CATSDLRQGRDPPSGANVLTF TGTGCCACCAGCGACCTAAGACAGGGGCGAGATCCCCCCTCTGGGGCCAACGTCCTGACTTTC
TRBJ1-4 - TRBV18 many CASSPGEKLFF TGTGCCAGCAGTCCGGGTGAAAAACTGTTTTTT
TRBJ2-7 - TRBV12-3/TRBV12-4 - CASSPSGTHYEQYF TGTGCCAGCAGTCCCTCGGGGACACACTACGAGCAGTACTTC
TRBJ2-7 - TRBV28 many CASSLSRRPYEQYF TGTGCCAGCAGTTTAAGCCGCAGGCCCTACGAGCAGTACTTC
TRBJ2-7 TRBD1 TRBV12-3/TRBV12-4 - CASRLTPGGASYEQYF TGTGCCAGCAGGCTAACCCCAGGGGGTGCGAGTTACGAGCAGTACTTC
TRBJ2-2 - TRBV30 - CAWSEITGELFF TGTGCCTGGAGTGAGATTACCGGGGAGCTGTTTTTT
TRBJ2-1 - TRBV29-1 few CSVAWVRGPYNEQFF TGCAGCGTTGCTTGGGTTCGGGGCCCCTACAATGAGCAGTTCTTC
TRBJ2-3 TRBD2 TRBV4-2 few CASSQESGKNTQYF TGTGCCAGCAGCCAGGAGAGCGGGAAGAATACGCAGTATTTT
TRBJ2-1 - TRBV11-2 - CASSLGPGTIGDEQFF TGTGCCAGCAGCTTAGGGCCCGGGACAATAGGTGATGAGCAGTTCTTC
TRBJ2-7 - TRBV20-1 - CSARDIAGDYEQYF TGCAGTGCTAGAGATATTGCAGGGGACTACGAGCAGTACTTC
TRBJ1-2 - TRBV2 - CASVMVTYGYTF TGTGCCAGCGTTATGGTGACCTATGGCTACACCTTC
TRBJ1-2 TRBD1 TRBV5-6 few CASSWNTGGGGYTF TGTGCCAGCAGCTGGAATACAGGGGGCGGTGGCTACACCTTC
TRBJ1-1 TRBD1 TRBV7-9 - CASSVGTENTEAFF TGTGCCAGCAGCGTCGGGACAGAGAACACTGAAGCTTTCTTT
TRBJ2-7 - TRBV20-1 many CSARGGASYEQYF TGCAGTGCTAGGGGGGGGGCCTCCTACGAGCAGTACTTC
TRBJ2-7 - TRBV18 - CASSPFSGREQYF TGTGCCAGCTCACCATTCTCGGGGCGCGAGCAGTACTTC
TRBJ2-7 TRBD1 TRBV3-1 - CASSYFPPSGGGYEQYF TGTGCCAGCAGCTACTTCCCTCCCTCAGGGGGCGGGTACGAGCAGTACTTC
TRBJ2-1 TRBD1 TRBV20-1 few CSARVQGNSYNEQFF TGCAGTGCTAGAGTACAGGGGAATTCCTACAATGAGCAGTTCTTC
TRBJ1-6 - TRBV13 few CASSPRSGTLHF TGTGCCAGCAGCCCCCGGTCGGGCACCCTCCACTTT
TRBJ1-1 - TRBV7-2 few CASSPRQMRNTEAFF TGTGCCAGCAGCCCACGACAGATGCGGAACACTGAAGCTTTCTTT
TRBJ2-3 - TRBV5-1 once CACRSDGTDTQYF TGCGCCTGCAGATCGGACGGCACAGATACGCAGTATTTT
TRBJ2-7 - TRBV5-5 few CASSLGRSAYEQYF TGTGCCAGCAGCTTGGGTAGGTCCGCCTACGAGCAGTACTTC
TRBJ2-1 - TRBV27 few CASSLRGGQFYNEQFF TGTGCCAGCAGTTTAAGGGGAGGACAGTTTTACAATGAGCAGTTCTTC
TRBJ2-3 - TRBV5-1 few CASGLRGLGTDTQYF TGCGCCAGCGGGCTCAGGGGACTCGGCACAGATACGCAGTATTTT
TRBJ1-6 TRBD1 TRBV7-9 few CASSYRTGGNNSPLHF TGTGCCAGCAGCTACCGGACAGGCGGAAATAATTCACCCCTCCACTTT
TRBJ2-7 TRBD1 TRBV20-1 few CSARVTDRGPYEQYF TGCAGTGCTAGAGTCACGGACAGGGGGCCCTACGAGCAGTACTTC
TRBJ2-3 - TRBV5-1 - CASRPILRGIADTQYF TGCGCCAGCAGGCCTATACTCAGGGGAATAGCAGATACGCAGTATTTT